This paragraph covers one TCR beta chain sequence. Its target is unknown. The method was immunoSEQ multiplex PCR; TCRdb's version includes in-frame clones alone and lacks a portion of them. Found here are roughly 86,000 clones, 90% to 95% of them singletons; the top ten hold around 1.3%. The data were taken from a study of human versus mouse CDR3 diversity and MHC coevolution. Overall study: Reportedly, immunoSEQ detects one in 200,000 T cells with minimized PCR bias. Regarding the study as a whole: iCHAO1 estimated the human TCR beta repertoire at 1.5 million to 2 million clonotypes. In humans, T-cell selection involved five to seven MHC II alleles. Compared with mice, human CDR3s carried more deletions and insertions on average.

Input material: naive CD4+ T cells from blood. The subset here: CD45RO-negative CD62L-positive naive CD4 T cells. The clonotype was recovered from a person aged 25 to 69 in good health.

CDR3 sequence (DNA): TGTGCCAGTAGTGAGGGGGCCCGACAGCCCCAGCATTTT. It encodes CASSEGARQPQHF. The chain employs TRBV19 and TRBJ1-5, with 7 bases identical to TRBD1. The J segment lost 7 bases and the V segment lost 5 bases, leaving 5 bases of the junction unmatched. The CDR3 totals 13 residues. CDR1 and CDR2 (germline): LNHDA, SQIVND (reference sequence).